These T cell receptor beta chains were read from a single sample in a study of response to subunit inactivated influenza vaccine. One entry per CDR3 protein results from TCRdb running MiXCR on the RT-PCR reads. Of some 600,000 distinct CDR3 sequences in the sample, 14% were seen once. This specimen was PBMCs from blood, taken 14 days before vaccination. The receptors come from a man aged 50 to 60 who received an inactivated influenza vaccine. Each CDR3 is given without its conserved first and last residue. D genes are given only for firm matches.

CDR3: SAGTVLNTEAF; D: TRBD1; V: TRBV29-1; J: TRBJ1-1
CDR3: ASSQDFLGPQH; D: -; V: TRBV4-3; J: TRBJ1-5
CDR3: ASSLVWTSGTRTQY; D: TRBD2; V: TRBV12-3/TRBV12-4; J: TRBJ2-5
CDR3: SAQSTHVDQETQY; D: -; V: TRBV20-1; J: TRBJ2-5
CDR3: ASSSRTNPSQF; D: -; V: TRBV7-9; J: TRBJ2-1
CDR3: SAREVNYNEQF; D: -; V: TRBV20-1; J: TRBJ2-1
CDR3: ASSLFGSGLQETQY; D: -; V: TRBV12-3/TRBV12-4; J: TRBJ2-5
CDR3: ASSLRRTSTVNYNEQF; D: TRBD2; V: TRBV12-3/TRBV12-4; J: TRBJ2-1
CDR3: ASSLEAIVAGSYNEQF; D: TRBD2; V: TRBV11-2; J: TRBJ2-1
CDR3: ASSSPLGGQF; D: -; V: TRBV7-8; J: TRBJ2-1
CDR3: ASSRGGLTIYNEQF; D: -; V: TRBV4-3; J: TRBJ2-1
CDR3: ASSLGSANTGELF; D: -; V: TRBV12-3/TRBV12-4; J: TRBJ2-2
CDR3: ASSQEIAGRYNEQF; D: TRBD2; V: TRBV4-1; J: TRBJ2-1
CDR3: AISESAGRDSNQPQH; D: -; V: TRBV10-3; J: TRBJ1-5
CDR3: ATSDPASGRRTDTQY; D: TRBD2; V: TRBV24-1; J: TRBJ2-3
CDR3: ASSLYGLAGEADTQY; D: TRBD2; V: TRBV28; J: TRBJ2-3
CDR3: ASSSTQTGARYEQY; D: TRBD1; V: TRBV13; J: TRBJ2-7
CDR3: ASSTGGFRGLSADTQY; D: -; V: TRBV5-1; J: TRBJ2-3
CDR3: ASSLNWQGSQPQH; D: -; V: TRBV12-3/TRBV12-4; J: TRBJ1-5
CDR3: SAIRPASTDTQY; D: -; V: TRBV20-1; J: TRBJ2-3